These 9 T cell receptor beta chains were all obtained from the same sample, sequenced in a study of cytomegalovirus exposure and HLA in healthy donors. Vbeta (60) and Jbeta (13) primers were used in the PCR. Generated by immunoSEQ multiplex PCR, the TCRdb table keeps only in-frame clones and is missing some. The sample shows approximately 120,000 clones, over 60% of them seen only once. The sequenced sample consisted of PBMCs. These receptors originate from a female donor in good health and CMV-seronegative.

CDR3: CASIREHPSTDTQYF. Written as DNA, the CDR3 is TGCGCCAGCATACGTGAACACCCTAGCACAGATACGCAGTATTTT. The chain recombines TRBV5-1 with TRBJ2-3; D is uncertain. V was trimmed by 6 bases and J by 0 bases, leaving 14 bases between them. The CDR3 totals 15 residues. The V gene's germline CDR1 is SGHRS and CDR2 YFSETQ.

V is TRBV2 and J is TRBJ1-5, with TRBD1 matching 7 bases. The germline V gene encodes CDR1 SNHLY and CDR2 FYNNEI. CDR3 length equals 14 residues. V lost 1 base to trimming and J lost 8 bases; unmatched junction nucleotides: 5. The CDR3 DNA is TGTGCCAGCAGTGAAGTGACAGGGAACAAGCCCCAGCATTTT. Residues: CASSEVTGNKPQHF.

The rearrangement links TRBV15 to TRBJ1-4; 9 bases align to TRBD1. The junction had 2 bases not matched to a gene; V was cut back by 1 base and J by 8 bases. Germline V CDR1 and CDR2: LNHNV, YYDKDF (reference sequence). This CDR3 region has 14 residues. CDR3: CATSRGDRDEKLFF. The CDR3 nucleotides read TGTGCCACCAGCAGAGGGGACAGGGACGAAAAACTGTTTTTT. Using reference TRBV15 and TRBJ1-4 for the parts outside the CDR3, the full variable domain is DAMVIQNPRYQVTQFGKPVTLSCSQTLNHNVMYWYQQKSSQAPKLLFHYYDKDFNNEADTPDNFQSRRPNTSFCFLDIRSPGLGDTAMYLCATSRGDRDEKLFFGSGTQLSVL.

Only a few counts were recorded for this clone. The chain employs TRBV7-6 and TRBJ2-7, with TRBD1 matching 12 bases. With V trimmed by 5 bases and J by 12 bases, 11 bases remained unmatched. This CDR3 has 14 residues. Germline-derived CDR1 and CDR2 are SGHVS and FNYEAQ. The chain's CDR3 is CASSPNLGQGARYF. The CDR3 coding sequence is TGTGCCAGCAGCCCAAACCTGGGACAGGGGGCGCGGTACTTC.

This chain joins TRBV14 and TRBJ1-6; possibly TRBD1 for D (5 bases). This CDR3 region has 16 residues. CDR1 is SGHDN and CDR2 is FVKESK in the germline V gene. V was cut by 0 bases and J by 6 bases, with 12 bases left in between. CDR3 sequence: CASSQDYGRANSPLHF. The CDR3 region has the DNA TGTGCCAGCAGCCAAGATTACGGCAGGGCTAATTCACCCCTCCACTTT.

The genes are TRBV4-3 and TRBJ1-2; tentative D call: TRBD1 (5 bases). Trimming took off 0 bases at V and 5 bases at J, with 13 bases between the two ends. Germline V gene sequence: CDR1 LGHNA, CDR2 YSLEER. The CDR3 covers 15 residues. In nucleotides, the CDR3 is TGCGCCAGCAGCCAAGAGGAGGGGCACGGGTATGGCTACACCTTC. Translation gives CASSQEEGHGYGYTF.

The rearrangement uses TRBV5-6 and TRBJ2-1; 9 nucleotides align to TRBD2. With V trimmed by 7 bases and J by 8 bases, 10 bases remained unmatched. The CDR3 is made up of 14 amino acids. CDR1 and CDR2 from the germline V gene are SGHDT and YYEEEE. CDR3 DNA: TGTGCCAGCTTAGGGGCTAGCGGGGCCTATGAGCAGTTCTTC. The encoded protein is CASLGASGAYEQFF.

The chain has TRBV7-8 and TRBJ2-5, with TRBD2 identical over 11 bases. The CDR3 length is 17 residues. With 5 bases clipped from V and 2 bases from J, the junction kept 10 bases outside the gene matches. Germline CDR1 reads SGHVS; CDR2 reads FQNEAQ. CDR3 loop: CASSPSWLAGGQETQYF. In DNA, the CDR3 is TGTGCCAGCAGCCCATCCTGGCTAGCGGGGGGACAAGAGACCCAGTACTTC.

The chain has TRBV27 and TRBJ2-1, with TRBD2 identical over 9 bases. The CDR3 has 16 residues. Unmatched junction bases numbered 9, after V lost 5 bases and J lost 4 bases. Looked up from germline, CDR1 is MNHEY and CDR2 is SMNVEV (reference sequence). In DNA, the CDR3 is TGTGCCAGCAGTCGTATTAGCGGGGGCCCTTACAATGAGCAGTTCTTC. It translates to CASSRISGGPYNEQFF.